In its sample, the clone carrying this T cell receptor (beta chain) was seen many times. Its matching antigen is unknown. CDR3 length: 14 residues. Germline assignment: CDR1 SGHTA and CDR2 FQGNSA. The V gene end was trimmed by 5 bases and the J gene end by 5 bases; junction bases not matched to a gene: 5. TCRdb re-called the reads with MiXCR, one entry per CDR3 protein. The sample lists fewer than 200,000 distinct CDR3 sequences, roughly 14% occurring once. This entry is derived from a study of T cell repertoires in cytomegalovirus infection. At the level of the study: Matching HLA type, along with CMV infection, was indicated by public TCR beta signatures. Study outcomes and limitations: Based on cumulative public TCR beta family frequency, carriers of CMV plus the relevant HLA were identified. CMV-specific TCR beta clonotypes restricted by HLA-C were the ones dominating the ex vivo response.

This TCR was sampled from a human donor in good health (CMV status not recorded). Some clones in this sample may be carry-over from other donors' samples. The sequenced sample was PBMCs. This chain connects TRBV7-2 to TRBJ2-1; 8 bases agree with TRBD2. The CDR3 loop is CASSKELADNEQFF. DNA for the CDR3: TGTGCCAGCAGCAAGGAACTAGCGGACAATGAGCAGTTCTTC.